The present T cell receptor beta chain was sequenced within a study of shared clonotypes between healthy human individuals. A remark on this clone: Antigen: not known.

From germline, CDR1 is MDHEN and CDR2 SYDVKM. The CDR3 is made up of 13 amino acids. V lost 7 bases and J lost 3; bases outside the gene matches: 4. Notes on the study in general: Clonotype sharing levels among donors were expected to vary with sequencing depth.

Produced via immunoSEQ multiplex PCR; TCRdb's table is partial and in-frame only. The sample records more than 850,000 clones, around 78% being singletons. The chain joins TRBV28 to TRBJ2-7; 9 bases are shared with TRBD1. The receptor was isolated from a man between 18 and 29 years old in good health. Some clones in this sample may be carry-over from other donors' samples. Sequencing used memory CD4+ T cells from PBMCs. Noted subset: CD45RA-negative fraction. CDR3 bases: TGTGCCAGCACCCTGACAGGGGGCTACGAGCAGTACTTC. Translated: CASTLTGGYEQYF. The full variable domain, its missing parts supplied by reference TRBV28 and TRBJ2-7, is DVKVTQSSRYLVKRTGEKVFLECVQDMDHENMFWYRQDPGLGLRLIYFSYDVKMKEKGDIPEGYSVSREKKERFSLILESASTNQTSMYLCASTLTGGYEQYFGPGTRLTVT.